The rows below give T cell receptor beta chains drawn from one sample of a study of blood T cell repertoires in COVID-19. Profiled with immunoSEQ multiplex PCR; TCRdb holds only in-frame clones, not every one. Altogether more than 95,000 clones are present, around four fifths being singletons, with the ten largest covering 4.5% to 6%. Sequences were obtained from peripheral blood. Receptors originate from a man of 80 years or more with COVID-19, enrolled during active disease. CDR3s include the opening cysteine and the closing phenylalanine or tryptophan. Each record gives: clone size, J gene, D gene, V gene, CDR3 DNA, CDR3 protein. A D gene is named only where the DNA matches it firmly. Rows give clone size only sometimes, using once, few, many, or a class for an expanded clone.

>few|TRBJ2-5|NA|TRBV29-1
TGCAGCGTGAAGGACAGTTACCAAGAGACCCAGTACTTC
CSVKDSYQETQYF
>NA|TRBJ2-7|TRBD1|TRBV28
TGTGCCAGCATTCGCGGCAGGGGGCTCTACGAGCAGTACTTC
CASIRGRGLYEQYF
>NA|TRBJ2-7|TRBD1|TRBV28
TGTGCCAGCAGACACAGGGGGGTTAGCTACGAGCAGTACTTC
CASRHRGVSYEQYF
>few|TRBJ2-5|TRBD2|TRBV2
TGTGCCAGCAGTGTGGGTAGCGGGCAAGAGACCCAGTACTTC
CASSVGSGQETQYF
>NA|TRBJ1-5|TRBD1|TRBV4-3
TGCGCCAGCAGCCAAGAGACAGGGCTGAGTCAGCCCCAGCATTTT
CASSQETGLSQPQHF
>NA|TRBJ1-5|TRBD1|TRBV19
TGTGCCAGTAGTCCACAAACAGGGGTTGCCCAGCATTTT
CASSPQTGVAQHF
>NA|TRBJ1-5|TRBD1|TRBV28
TGTGCCAGCAGTTCCGCAGGGGGATATCAGCCCCAGCATTTT
CASSSAGGYQPQHF
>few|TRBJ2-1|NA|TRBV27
TGTGCCAGCCGTCGAGGCGGAATCAACAATGAGCAGTTCTTC
CASRRGGINNEQFF
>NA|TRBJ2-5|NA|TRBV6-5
TGTGCCAGCAGTTACTCGAATTACCAGCGGAGCCAGACCCAGTACTTC
CASSYSNYQRSQTQYF
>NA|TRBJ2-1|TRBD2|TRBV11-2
TGTGCCAGCAGCTTGAGCGGGAGGTACAATGAGCAGTTCTTC
CASSLSGRYNEQFF
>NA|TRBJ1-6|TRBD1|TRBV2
TGTGCCAGCAGTGAAGCGGTGGACAGGGGAGCTGATTCACCCCTCCACTTT
CASSEAVDRGADSPLHF
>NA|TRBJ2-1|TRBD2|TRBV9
TGTGCCAGCAGCGTATCGGGGGGTTCTTACAATGAGCAGTTCTTC
CASSVSGGSYNEQFF
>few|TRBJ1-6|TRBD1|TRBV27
TGTGCCAGCAGTCCGGGACAGTATAATTCACCCCTCCACTTT
CASSPGQYNSPLHF
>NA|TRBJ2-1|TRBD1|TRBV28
TGTGCCAGCAGTTTATTACACTCTGGGGACAGTGAGCAGTTCTTC
CASSLLHSGDSEQFF
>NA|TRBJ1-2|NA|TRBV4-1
TGCGCCAGCAGCCAACCCCGCAGGGGTAACTATGGCTACACCTTC
CASSQPRRGNYGYTF
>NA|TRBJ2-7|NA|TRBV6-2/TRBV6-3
TGTGCCAGCAGTTACAACGCGTACGAGCAGTACTTC
CASSYNAYEQYF
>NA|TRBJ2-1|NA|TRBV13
TGTGCCAGCAGCTGGGAGGGGGACTCCTACAATGAGCAGTTCTTC
CASSWEGDSYNEQFF
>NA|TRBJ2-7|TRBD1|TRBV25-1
TGTGCCAGCAGTAACACAGGGGGAATTCACGAGCAGTACTTC
CASSNTGGIHEQYF
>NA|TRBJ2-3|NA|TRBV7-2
TGTGCCAGCAGCTTAGGAGGGATGAGCACAGATACGCAGTATTTT
CASSLGGMSTDTQYF
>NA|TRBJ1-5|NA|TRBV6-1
TGTGCCAGCAGTGACGGGAATAGCAATCAGCCCCAGCATTTT
CASSDGNSNQPQHF
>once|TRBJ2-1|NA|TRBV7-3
TGTGCCAGCAGCTTCGAAAGGCTAGCGTTGAATGAGCAGTTCTTC
CASSFERLALNEQFF
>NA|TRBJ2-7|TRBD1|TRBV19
TGTGCCACCCAACTGAACAGGGGATTGGGGGAGCAGTACTTC
CATQLNRGLGEQYF
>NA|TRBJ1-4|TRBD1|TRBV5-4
TGTGCCAGCAGCTCGACCGGACAGGCCGAGGAAAAACTGTTTTTT
CASSSTGQAEEKLFF
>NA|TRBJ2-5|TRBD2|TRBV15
TGTGCCACCAGCACTTTTATTCGGACTAGCGGGACGGAGACCCAGTACTTC
CATSTFIRTSGTETQYF
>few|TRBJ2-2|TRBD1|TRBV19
TGTGCCAGTAGTATAGTGGCAGGGGGCAGGACCGGGGAGCTGTTTTTT
CASSIVAGGRTGELFF
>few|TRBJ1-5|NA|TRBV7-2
TGTGCCAGCAGCCCCCGGGGGGGTAGCAATCAGCCCCAGCATTTT
CASSPRGGSNQPQHF
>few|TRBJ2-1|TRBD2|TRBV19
TGTGCCAGTAGTTCCACTAGCGGGAGTTTTGATGAGCAGTTCTTC
CASSSTSGSFDEQFF
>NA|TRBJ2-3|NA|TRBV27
TGTGCCAGCAGTTTGGGCTGGAGGGGAGTTCGATCCCCGGATACGCAGTATTTT
CASSLGWRGVRSPDTQYF
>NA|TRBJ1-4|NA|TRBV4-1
TGCGCCAGCAGCCCGTGGGGGCGGTCCGAAAAACTGTTTTTT
CASSPWGRSEKLFF
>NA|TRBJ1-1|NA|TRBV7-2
TGTGCCAGCAGCTTAGGACAGAGTAACACTGAAGCTTTCTTT
CASSLGQSNTEAFF
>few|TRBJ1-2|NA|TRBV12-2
TGTGCAAGTCGCTTAAGAATAGACAATGACAGTAACGCCGTTACTAACTATGGCTACACCTTC
CASRLRIDNDSNAVTNYGYTF
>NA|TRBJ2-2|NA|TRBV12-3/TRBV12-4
TGTGCCAGCAGGCGCGGCGGGGAGCTGTTTTTT
CASRRGGELFF
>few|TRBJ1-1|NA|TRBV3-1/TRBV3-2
TGTGCCAGCAGCCAAGATATAATCGGGATCACTGAAGCTTTCTTT
CASSQDIIGITEAFF
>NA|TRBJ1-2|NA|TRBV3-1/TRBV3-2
TGTGCCAGCAGCCAACCAGCGGCGCCATATGGCTACACCTTC
CASSQPAAPYGYTF
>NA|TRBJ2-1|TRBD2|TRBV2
TGTGCCAGCAGTGAACGGACTAGCGGGATTGGTGAGCAGTTCTTC
CASSERTSGIGEQFF
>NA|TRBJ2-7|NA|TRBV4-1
TGCGCCAGCAGCCAGCCCACAGAGAGCTACGAGCAGTACTTC
CASSQPTESYEQYF
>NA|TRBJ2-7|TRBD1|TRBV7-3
TGTGCCAGCAGCTTCAGTTGGACAGGGAGTTACGAGCAGTACTTC
CASSFSWTGSYEQYF
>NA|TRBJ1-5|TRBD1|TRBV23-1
TGCGCCAGCAGTCAGAAGGACAGGGGGTTCGATGGGCCCCAGCATTTT
CASSQKDRGFDGPQHF